These 7 T cell receptor beta chains came from one sample sequenced in a study of blood T cells in healthy people across ages. PCR was performed a second time for about 7 to 12 cycles using a sample-barcoded 5' primer and a J-beta primer mix. In TCRdb, the 5' RACE reads were re-called with MiXCR into one record per CDR3 protein. In the table there are around 1,600,000 distinct CDR3 sequences, 40% to 45% of which are singletons. Sequenced sample: blood. These receptors were collected from a woman aged 18-29 years in good health.

The chain is built from TRBV29-1 and TRBJ2-2; D is undetermined. Germline CDR1 SQVTM, CDR2 ANQGSEA. With 5 bases removed from V and 6 bases from J, the gap between germline ends came to 7 bases. The CDR3 runs 11 residues. The CDR3: CSVMAAGELFF. The CDR3 DNA reads as TGCAGCGTTATGGCCGCCGGGGAGCTGTTTTTT.

The V call is TRBV27, the J call TRBJ2-7; 8 bases line up with TRBD1. The CDR3 totals 14 residues. The germline V gene has CDR1 MNHEY and CDR2 SMNVEV (reference sequence). J gave up 4 bases and V 5 bases, and 7 bases lay outside the gene matches. The CDR3 DNA reads as TGTGCCAGCAGTCCATCGGGACAGGAATACGAGCAGTACTTC. Its protein is CASSPSGQEYEQYF.

The chain carries TRBV4-1 and TRBJ2-5; perhaps D is TRBD1 or TRBD2 (5 bases each). TRBJ2-7 matches the DNA end more closely, so the J call is doubtful. Germline CDR1 MGHRA, CDR2 YSYEKL. This CDR3 comprises 16 residues. Here the CDR3 DNA reads TGCGCCAGCAGCCAAGTCCGAGGGGCGATGGTCGACGAGCAGTACTTC. It specifies CASSQVRGAMVDEQYF.

The chain couples TRBV20-1 to TRBJ2-1; 9 bases align to TRBD2. Trimming cost V 1 base and J 0 bases; bases outside gene matches: 4. The CDR3 consists of 16 residues. In germline, CDR1 is DFQATT, CDR2 SNEGSKA (reference sequence). CDR3 sequence reads: CSARVISGSSYNEQFF. The CDR3 nucleotides read TGCAGTGCTAGAGTTATTAGCGGGAGCTCCTACAATGAGCAGTTCTTC.

The table lists this clonotype with a few counts. V gene TRBV30 combines with J gene TRBJ2-1; a weak D match, TRBD2 (6 bases). The CDR3 extends over 14 amino acids. Germline CDR1 and CDR2: GTSNPN and SVGIG (reference sequence). Trimming pared 4 bases from V and 2 bases from J, leaving 12 bases between. CDR3 sequence (DNA): TGTGCCTGGATTGGGGACTCTACCTACAATGAGCAGTTCTTC. Residues: CAWIGDSTYNEQFF.

V is TRBV6-2 or TRBV6-3 and J is TRBJ1-6; maybe TRBD1 (5 bases). Germline assignment: CDR1 MNHEY and CDR2 SVGEGT. This CDR3 region has 13 residues. V lost 7 bases and J lost 7, with 11 bases in between. CDR3: CASTRQWNSPLHF. CDR3 nucleotides: TGTGCCAGCACTAGACAGTGGAATTCACCCCTCCACTTT.

The chain joins TRBV20-1 to TRBJ2-7, with 7 positions matching TRBD1. The CDR3 is 15 residues long. With 0 bases clipped from V and 3 bases from J, the junction kept 8 bases outside the gene matches. CDR1 is DFQATT and CDR2 is SNEGSKA in the germline V gene (reference sequence). The CDR3 bases are TGCAGTGCTAGAGATTCCAGTTCAGGGGGCTACGAGCAGTACTTC. Translated: CSARDSSSGGYEQYF.